The entry that follows covers one T cell receptor beta chain sequence. No antigen is known for it. These data belong to a study of shared clonotypes between healthy human individuals. The ends were cut back, 5 bases at V and 1 base at J, with 8 bases in the middle. This CDR3 comprises 13 residues. CDR1 MDHEN and CDR2 SYDVKM come from the germline V gene. Points from the study as a whole: It was the few donors that limited the genetic and exposure-history diversity represented.

Terminally differentiated effector memory CD45RA+ cells were excluded from the naive CD8 cells, which were CD45RO-negative and positively selected for CCR7. Each PCR replicate from the sorted subsets contained 200 to 250 ng DNA, which is about 31,000 T cell genomes. Clones were sequenced by immunoSEQ multiplex PCR, and TCRdb holds only the in-frame ones, with some missing. Here the sample spans under 1 million clones, 92% being singletons. This clonotype originated in a man younger than 45 in good health. This sequence joins TRBV28 and TRBJ1-1; D call uncertain. Specimen: naive CD8+ T cells sorted from blood. The CDR3 DNA is TGTGCCAGCAGTAGGTACAGGAACACTGAAGCTTTCTTT. As protein: CASSRYRNTEAFF.